This T cell receptor beta chain was recorded in a study of T-cell memory formation after mild COVID-19. General study points: Clones that contracted from day 15 to 85 were balanced CD4/CD8, while later expanders leaned CD4+.

CDR1 and CDR2 (germline): LGHNA, YSLEER. V lost 8 bases and J 0 bases, leaving 14 bases between the germline ends. CDR3 length: 15 amino acids. 5'RACE primed at constant segments yielded TCR alpha and TCR beta cDNA libraries bearing sample barcodes and UMIs. TCRdb itself ran the 5' RACE reads through MiXCR, one entry per CDR3 protein. The sample carries fewer than 350,000 distinct CDR3 sequences, 15% to 20% recorded once. This clonotype was found a few times. The antigen is undetermined. The sequence came from a man between 18 and 35 years old who had mild COVID-19 (a few samples of this study predate the infection). Cell type and time point are not known. Sequenced: PBMCs or a T cell subset sorted from them (not recorded which). This chain connects TRBV4-3 to TRBJ2-1; D might be TRBD1 or TRBD2, each matching 5 bases. The CDR3 bases are TGCGCCAGCGGAGAGGGGACGAGCTCCTACAATGAGCAGTTCTTC. It translates to CASGEGTSSYNEQFF.